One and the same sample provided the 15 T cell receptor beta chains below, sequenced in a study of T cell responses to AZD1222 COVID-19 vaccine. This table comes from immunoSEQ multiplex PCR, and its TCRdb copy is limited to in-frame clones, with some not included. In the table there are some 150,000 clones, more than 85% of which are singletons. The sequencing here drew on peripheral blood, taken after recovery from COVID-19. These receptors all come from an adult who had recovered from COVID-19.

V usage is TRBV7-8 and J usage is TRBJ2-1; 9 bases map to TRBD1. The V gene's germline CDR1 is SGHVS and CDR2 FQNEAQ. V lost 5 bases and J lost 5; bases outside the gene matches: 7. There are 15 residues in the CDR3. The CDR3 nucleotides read TGTGCCAGCAGCCCCCCGGGACAGGGCAACAATGAGCAGTTCTTC. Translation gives CASSPPGQGNNEQFF.

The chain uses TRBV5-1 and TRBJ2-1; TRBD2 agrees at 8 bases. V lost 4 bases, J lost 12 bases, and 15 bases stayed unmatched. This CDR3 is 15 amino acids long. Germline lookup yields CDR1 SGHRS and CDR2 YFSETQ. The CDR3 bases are TGCGCCAGCAGCAATGGGACTAGTGCCGGTCATGGGCAGTTCTTC. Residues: CASSNGTSAGHGQFF.

Here the CDR3 reads CASSLGLQETQYF. The CDR3 bases are TGTGCCAGCAGCTTAGGTCTGCAAGAGACCCAGTACTTC. This rearrangement joins TRBV7-8 to TRBJ2-5; D gene uncertain. The CDR3 sequence is 13 residues long. Trimming shortened V by 1 base and J by 2 bases, and 5 bases separated the two germline ends. The germline V gene has CDR1 SGHVS and CDR2 FQNEAQ. The full variable domain, its missing parts supplied by reference TRBV7-8 and TRBJ2-5, is GAGVSQSPRYKVAKRGQDVALRCDPISGHVSLFWYQQALGQGPEFLTYFQNEAQLDKSGLPSDRFFAERPEGSVSTLKIQRTQQEDSAVYLCASSLGLQETQYFGPGTRLLVL.

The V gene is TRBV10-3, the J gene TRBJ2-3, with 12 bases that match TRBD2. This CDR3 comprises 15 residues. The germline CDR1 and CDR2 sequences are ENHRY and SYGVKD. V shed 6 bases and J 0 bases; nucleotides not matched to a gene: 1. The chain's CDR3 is CAIRTSGSSTDTQYF. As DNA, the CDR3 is TGTGCCATCAGGACTAGCGGGAGCAGCACAGATACGCAGTATTTT.

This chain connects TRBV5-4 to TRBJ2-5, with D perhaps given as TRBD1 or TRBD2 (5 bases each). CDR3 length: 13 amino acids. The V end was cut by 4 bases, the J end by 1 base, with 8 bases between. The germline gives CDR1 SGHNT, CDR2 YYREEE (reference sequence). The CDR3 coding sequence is TGTGCCAGCAGCGAGGGGTCCCAAGAGACCCAGTACTTC. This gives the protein CASSEGSQETQYF. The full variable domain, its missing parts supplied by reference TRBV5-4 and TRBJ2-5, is ETGVTQSPTHLIKTRGQQVTLRCSSQSGHNTVSWYQQALGQGPQFIFQYYREEENGRGNFPPRFSGLQFPNYSSELNVNALELDDSALYLCASSEGSQETQYFGPGTRLLVL.

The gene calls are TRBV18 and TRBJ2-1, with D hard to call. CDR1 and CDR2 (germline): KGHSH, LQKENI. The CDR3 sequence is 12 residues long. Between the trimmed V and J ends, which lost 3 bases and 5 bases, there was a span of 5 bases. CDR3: CASSPRHNEQFF. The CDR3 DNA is TGTGCCAGCTCACCTCGGCACAATGAGCAGTTCTTC.

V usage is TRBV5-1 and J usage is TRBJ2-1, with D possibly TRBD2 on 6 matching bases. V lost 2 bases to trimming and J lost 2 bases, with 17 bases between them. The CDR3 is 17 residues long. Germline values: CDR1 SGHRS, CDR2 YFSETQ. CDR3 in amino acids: CASSFGGRARPYNEQFF. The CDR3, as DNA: TGCGCCAGCAGCTTCGGAGGGCGCGCGCGCCCCTACAATGAGCAGTTCTTC.

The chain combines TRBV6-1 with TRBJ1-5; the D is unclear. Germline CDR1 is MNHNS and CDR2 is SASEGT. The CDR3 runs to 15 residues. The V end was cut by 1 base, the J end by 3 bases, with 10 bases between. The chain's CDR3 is CASSEVGGSNQPQHF. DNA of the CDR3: TGTGCCAGCAGTGAAGTTGGCGGGTCCAATCAGCCCCAGCATTTT.

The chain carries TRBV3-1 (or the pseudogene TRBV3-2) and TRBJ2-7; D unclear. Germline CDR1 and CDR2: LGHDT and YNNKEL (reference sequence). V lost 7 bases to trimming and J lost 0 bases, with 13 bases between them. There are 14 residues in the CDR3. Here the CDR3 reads CASTSSGLSYEQYF. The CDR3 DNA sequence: TGTGCCAGCACATCGTCCGGGCTCTCCTACGAGCAGTACTTC.

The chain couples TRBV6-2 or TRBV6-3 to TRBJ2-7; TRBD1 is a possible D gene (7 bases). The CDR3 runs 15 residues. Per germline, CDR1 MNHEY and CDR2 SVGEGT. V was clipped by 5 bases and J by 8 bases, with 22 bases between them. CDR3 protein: CASSLRQGGSLQQYF. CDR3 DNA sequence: TGTGCCAGCAGTCTACGACAGGGAGGTAGCCTTCAGCAGTACTTC.

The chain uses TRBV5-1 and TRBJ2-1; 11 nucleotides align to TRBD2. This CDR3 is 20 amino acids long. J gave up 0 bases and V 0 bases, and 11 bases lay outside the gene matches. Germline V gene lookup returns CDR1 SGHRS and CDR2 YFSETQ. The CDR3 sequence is CASSLDFRLAGGDSYNEQFF. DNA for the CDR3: TGCGCCAGCAGCTTGGATTTTAGGCTAGCGGGGGGCGACTCCTACAATGAGCAGTTCTTC.

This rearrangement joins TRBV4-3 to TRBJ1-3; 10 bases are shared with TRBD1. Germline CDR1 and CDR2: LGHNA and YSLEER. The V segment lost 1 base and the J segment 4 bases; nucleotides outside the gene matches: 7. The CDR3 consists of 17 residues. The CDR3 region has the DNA TGCGCCAGCAGCCAAGCTTTAAGGACAGGGGGAGGAAACACCATATATTTT. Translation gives CASSQALRTGGGNTIYF.

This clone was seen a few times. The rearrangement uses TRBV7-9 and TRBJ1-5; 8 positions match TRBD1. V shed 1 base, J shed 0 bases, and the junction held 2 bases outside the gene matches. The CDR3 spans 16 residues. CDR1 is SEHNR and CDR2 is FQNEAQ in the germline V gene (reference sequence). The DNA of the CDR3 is TGTGCCAGCAGCTTAGGACAGGGGCTTAGCAATCAGCCCCAGCATTTT. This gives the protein CASSLGQGLSNQPQHF.

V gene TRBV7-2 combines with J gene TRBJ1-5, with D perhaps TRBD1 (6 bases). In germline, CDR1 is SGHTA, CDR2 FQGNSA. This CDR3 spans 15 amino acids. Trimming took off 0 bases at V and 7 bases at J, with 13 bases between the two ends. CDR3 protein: CASSLAGGIVQPQHF. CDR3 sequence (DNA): TGTGCCAGCAGCTTAGCTGGGGGCATAGTGCAGCCCCAGCATTTT.

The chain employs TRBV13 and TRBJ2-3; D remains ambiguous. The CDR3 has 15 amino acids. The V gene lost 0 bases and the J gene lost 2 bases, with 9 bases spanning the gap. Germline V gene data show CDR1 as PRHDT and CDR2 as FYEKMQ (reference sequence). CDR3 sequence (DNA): TGTGCCAGCAGCTTAGGCGCCTCTTCCACAGATACGCAGTATTTT. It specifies CASSLGASSTDTQYF.